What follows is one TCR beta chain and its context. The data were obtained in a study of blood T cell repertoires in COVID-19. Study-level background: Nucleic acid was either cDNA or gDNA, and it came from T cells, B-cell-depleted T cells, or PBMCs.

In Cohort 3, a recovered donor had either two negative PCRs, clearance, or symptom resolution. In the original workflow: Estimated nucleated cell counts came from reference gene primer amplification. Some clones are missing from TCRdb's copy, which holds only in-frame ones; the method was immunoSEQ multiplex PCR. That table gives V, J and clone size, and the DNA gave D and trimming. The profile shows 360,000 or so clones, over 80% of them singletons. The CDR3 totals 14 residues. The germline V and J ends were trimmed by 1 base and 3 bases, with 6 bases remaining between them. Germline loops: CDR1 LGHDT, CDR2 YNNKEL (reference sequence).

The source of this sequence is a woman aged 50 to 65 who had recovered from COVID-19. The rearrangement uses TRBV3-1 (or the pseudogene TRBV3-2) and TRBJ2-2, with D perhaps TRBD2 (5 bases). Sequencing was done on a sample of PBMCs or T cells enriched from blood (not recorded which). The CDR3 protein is CASSQGGYTGELFF. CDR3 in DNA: TGTGCCAGCAGCCAAGGCGGGTACACCGGGGAGCTGTTTTTT.